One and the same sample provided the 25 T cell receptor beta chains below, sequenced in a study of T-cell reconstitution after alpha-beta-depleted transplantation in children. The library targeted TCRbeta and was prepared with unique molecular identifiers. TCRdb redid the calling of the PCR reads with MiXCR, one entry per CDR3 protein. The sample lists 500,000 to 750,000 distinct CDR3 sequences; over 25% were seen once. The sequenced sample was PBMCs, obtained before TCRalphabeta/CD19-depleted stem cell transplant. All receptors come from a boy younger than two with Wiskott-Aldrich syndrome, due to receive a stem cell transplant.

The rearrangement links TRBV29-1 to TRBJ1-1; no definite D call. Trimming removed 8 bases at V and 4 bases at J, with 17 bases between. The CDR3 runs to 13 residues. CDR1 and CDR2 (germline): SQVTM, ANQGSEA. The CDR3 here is CSSTGSLGTEAFF. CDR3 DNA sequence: TGCAGCTCGACGGGAAGTCTTGGCACTGAAGCTTTCTTT.

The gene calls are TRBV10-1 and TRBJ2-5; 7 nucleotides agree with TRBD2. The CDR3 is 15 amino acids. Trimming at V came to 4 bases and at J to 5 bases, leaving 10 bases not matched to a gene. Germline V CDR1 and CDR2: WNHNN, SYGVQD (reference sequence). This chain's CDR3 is CASSVAAGAGETQYF. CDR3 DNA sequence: TGCGCCAGCAGTGTAGCGGCGGGAGCAGGGGAGACCCAGTACTTC.

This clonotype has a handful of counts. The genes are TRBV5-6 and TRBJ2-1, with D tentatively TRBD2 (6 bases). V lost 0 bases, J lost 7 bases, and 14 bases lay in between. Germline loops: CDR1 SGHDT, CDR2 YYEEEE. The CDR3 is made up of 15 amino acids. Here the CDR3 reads CASSLGTNVRNEQFF. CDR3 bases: TGTGCCAGCAGCTTGGGGACTAACGTGAGGAATGAGCAGTTCTTC.

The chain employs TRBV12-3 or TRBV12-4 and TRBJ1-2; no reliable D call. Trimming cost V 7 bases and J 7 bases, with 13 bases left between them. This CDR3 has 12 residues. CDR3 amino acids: CASTSIGRGYTF. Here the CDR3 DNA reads TGTGCCAGCACCAGTATCGGCCGTGGCTACACCTTC.

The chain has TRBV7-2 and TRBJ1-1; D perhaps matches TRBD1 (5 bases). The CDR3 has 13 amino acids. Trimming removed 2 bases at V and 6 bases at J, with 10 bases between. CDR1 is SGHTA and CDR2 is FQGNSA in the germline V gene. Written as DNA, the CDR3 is TGTGCCAGCAGCTTATGGGGGACGGCTGAAGCTTTCTTT. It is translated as CASSLWGTAEAFF.

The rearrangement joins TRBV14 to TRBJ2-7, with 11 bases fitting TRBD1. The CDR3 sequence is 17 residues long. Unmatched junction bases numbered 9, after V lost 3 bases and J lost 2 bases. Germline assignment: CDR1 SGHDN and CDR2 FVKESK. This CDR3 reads CASSQGPWDRGAYEQYF. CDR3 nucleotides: TGTGCCAGCAGCCAGGGGCCCTGGGACAGGGGGGCCTACGAGCAGTACTTC.

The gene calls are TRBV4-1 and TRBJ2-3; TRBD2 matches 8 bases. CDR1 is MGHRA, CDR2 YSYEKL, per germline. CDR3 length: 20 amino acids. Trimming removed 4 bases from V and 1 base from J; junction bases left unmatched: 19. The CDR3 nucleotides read TGCGCCAGCAGCCTTCAAGGAGCGGGACTAGGTTTAAGCGGCACAGATACGCAGTATTTT. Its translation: CASSLQGAGLGLSGTDTQYF.

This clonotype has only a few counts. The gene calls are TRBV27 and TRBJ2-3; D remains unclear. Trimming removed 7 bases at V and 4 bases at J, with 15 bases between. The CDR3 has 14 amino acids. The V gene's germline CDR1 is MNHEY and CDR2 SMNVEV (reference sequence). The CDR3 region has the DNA TGTGCCAGCAATTCGCAATCTAGGGCAGATACGCAGTATTTT. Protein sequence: CASNSQSRADTQYF.

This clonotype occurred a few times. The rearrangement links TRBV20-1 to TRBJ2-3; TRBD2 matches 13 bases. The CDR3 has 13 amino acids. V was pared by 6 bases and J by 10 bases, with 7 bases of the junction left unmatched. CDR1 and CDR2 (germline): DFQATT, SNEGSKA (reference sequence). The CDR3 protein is CSAKLAGGPPQYF. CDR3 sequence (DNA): TGCAGTGCAAAACTAGCGGGAGGGCCCCCGCAGTATTTT.

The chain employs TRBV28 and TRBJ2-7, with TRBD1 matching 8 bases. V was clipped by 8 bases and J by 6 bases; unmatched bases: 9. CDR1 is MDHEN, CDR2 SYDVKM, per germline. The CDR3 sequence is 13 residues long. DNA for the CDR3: TGTGCCAGCTCCTTCCCAGGGGGCTTCGAGCAGTACTTC. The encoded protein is CASSFPGGFEQYF. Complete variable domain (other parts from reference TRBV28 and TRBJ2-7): DVKVTQSSRYLVKRTGEKVFLECVQDMDHENMFWYRQDPGLGLRLIYFSYDVKMKEKGDIPEGYSVSREKKERFSLILESASTNQTSMYLCASSFPGGFEQYFGPGTRLTVT.

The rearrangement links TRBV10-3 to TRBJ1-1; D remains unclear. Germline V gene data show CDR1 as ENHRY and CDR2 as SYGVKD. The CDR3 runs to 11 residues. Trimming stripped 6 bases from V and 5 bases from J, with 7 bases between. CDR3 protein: CAIRGSTEAFF. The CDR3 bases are TGTGCCATCAGGGGGTCGACTGAAGCTTTCTTT.

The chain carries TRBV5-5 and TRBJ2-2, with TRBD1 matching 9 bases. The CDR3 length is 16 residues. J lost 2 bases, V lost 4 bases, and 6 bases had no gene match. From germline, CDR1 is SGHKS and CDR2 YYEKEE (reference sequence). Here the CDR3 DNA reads TGTGCCAGCAGCATACAGGGGGCGGAAAACACCGGGGAGCTGTTTTTT. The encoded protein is CASSIQGAENTGELFF.

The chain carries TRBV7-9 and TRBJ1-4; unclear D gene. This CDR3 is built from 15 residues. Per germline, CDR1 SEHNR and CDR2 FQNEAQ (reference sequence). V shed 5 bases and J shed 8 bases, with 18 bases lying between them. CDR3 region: CASSVQLGTREKLFF. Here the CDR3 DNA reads TGTGCCAGCAGCGTACAGCTCGGAACCCGAGAAAAACTGTTTTTT.

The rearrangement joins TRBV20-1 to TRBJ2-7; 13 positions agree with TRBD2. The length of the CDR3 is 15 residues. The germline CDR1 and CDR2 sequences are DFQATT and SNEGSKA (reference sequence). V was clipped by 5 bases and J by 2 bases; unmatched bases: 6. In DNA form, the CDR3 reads TGCAGTGCTGCAAGAACTAGCGGGAGGGCCTACGAGCAGTACTTC. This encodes CSAARTSGRAYEQYF.

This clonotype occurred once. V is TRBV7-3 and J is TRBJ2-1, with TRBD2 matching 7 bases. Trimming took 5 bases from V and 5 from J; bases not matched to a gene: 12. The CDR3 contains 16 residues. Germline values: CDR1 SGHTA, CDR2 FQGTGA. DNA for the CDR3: TGTGCCAGCAGCCAAACTCCTGGACTAGTGGACAATGAGCAGTTCTTC. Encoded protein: CASSQTPGLVDNEQFF.

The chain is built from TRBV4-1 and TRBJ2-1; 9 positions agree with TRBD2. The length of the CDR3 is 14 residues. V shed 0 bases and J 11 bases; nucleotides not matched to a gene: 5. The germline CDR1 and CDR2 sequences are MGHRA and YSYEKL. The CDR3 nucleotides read TGCGCCAGCAGCCAAGATGACAGCGGGAGGCAGCAGTTCTTC. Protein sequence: CASSQDDSGRQQFF.

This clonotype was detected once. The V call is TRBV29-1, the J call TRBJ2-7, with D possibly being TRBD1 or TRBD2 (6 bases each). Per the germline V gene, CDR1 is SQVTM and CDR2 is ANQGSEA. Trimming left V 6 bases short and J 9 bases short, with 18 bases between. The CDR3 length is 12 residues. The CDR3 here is CSVDTVGGWQYF. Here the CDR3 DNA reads TGCAGCGTGGACACAGTAGGGGGGTGGCAGTACTTC.

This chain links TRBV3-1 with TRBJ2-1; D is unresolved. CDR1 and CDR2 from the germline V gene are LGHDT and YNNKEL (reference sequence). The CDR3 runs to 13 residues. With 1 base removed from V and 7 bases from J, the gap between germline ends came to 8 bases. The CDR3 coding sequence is TGTGCCAGCAGCCAAGTCCCCTTTAATGAGCAGTTCTTC. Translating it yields CASSQVPFNEQFF.

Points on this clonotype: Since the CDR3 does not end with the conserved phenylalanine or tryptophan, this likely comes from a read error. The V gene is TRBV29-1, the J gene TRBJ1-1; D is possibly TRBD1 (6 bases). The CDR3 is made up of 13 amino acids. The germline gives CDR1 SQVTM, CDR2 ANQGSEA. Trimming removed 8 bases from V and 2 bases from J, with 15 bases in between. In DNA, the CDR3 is TGCAGCACTCCCTGGACAGTAAACACTGAAGCTTTCTTG. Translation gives CSTPWTVNTEAFL.

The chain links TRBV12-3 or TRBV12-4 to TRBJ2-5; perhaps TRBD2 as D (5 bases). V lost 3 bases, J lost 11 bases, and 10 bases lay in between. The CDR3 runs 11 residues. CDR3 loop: CASSFSRGQYF. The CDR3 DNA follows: TGTGCCAGCAGTTTCTCCCGGGGACAGTACTTC.

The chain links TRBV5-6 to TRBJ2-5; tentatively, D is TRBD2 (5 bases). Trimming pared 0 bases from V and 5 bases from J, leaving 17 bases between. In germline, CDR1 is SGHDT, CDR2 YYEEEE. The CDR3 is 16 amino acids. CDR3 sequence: CASSLAGVDITETQYF. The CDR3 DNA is TGTGCCAGCAGCTTGGCCGGGGTGGATATAACCGAGACCCAGTACTTC. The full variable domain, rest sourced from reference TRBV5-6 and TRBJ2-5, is DAGVTQSPTHLIKTRGQQVTLRCSPKSGHDTVSWYQQALGQGPQFIFQYYEEEERQRGNFPDRFSGHQFPNYSSELNVNALLLGDSALYLCASSLAGVDITETQYFGPGTRLLVL.

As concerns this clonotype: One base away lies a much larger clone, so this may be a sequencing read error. The CDR3 DNA follows: TGTGCCAGCAGTTTTTGGGATCAGCCCCAGCATTTT. Protein product: CASSFWDQPQHF. The gene calls are TRBV12-3 or TRBV12-4 and TRBJ1-5, with unresolved D. The V and J ends lost 3 bases and 5 bases respectively, with 5 bases between them. The CDR3 is 12 residues long.

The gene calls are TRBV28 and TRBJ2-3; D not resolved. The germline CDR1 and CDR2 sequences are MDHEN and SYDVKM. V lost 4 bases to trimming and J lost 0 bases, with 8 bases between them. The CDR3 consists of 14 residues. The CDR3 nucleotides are TGTGCCAGCAGTTGGGCACCTAGCACAGATACGCAGTATTTT. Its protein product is CASSWAPSTDTQYF.

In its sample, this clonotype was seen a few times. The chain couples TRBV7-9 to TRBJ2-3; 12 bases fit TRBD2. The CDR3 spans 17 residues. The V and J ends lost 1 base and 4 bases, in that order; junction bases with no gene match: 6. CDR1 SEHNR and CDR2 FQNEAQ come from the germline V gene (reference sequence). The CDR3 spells CASSLVSLAGGPDTQYF. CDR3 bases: TGTGCCAGCAGCTTAGTTAGTCTAGCGGGAGGGCCAGATACGCAGTATTTT.

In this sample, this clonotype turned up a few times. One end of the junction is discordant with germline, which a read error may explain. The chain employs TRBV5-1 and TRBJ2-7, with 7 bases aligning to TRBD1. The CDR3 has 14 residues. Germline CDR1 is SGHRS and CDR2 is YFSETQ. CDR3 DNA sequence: TGCGCCAGCAGCTTGGGTGGACAGGACTCAAAACGGGACTTC. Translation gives CASSLGGQDSKRDF.